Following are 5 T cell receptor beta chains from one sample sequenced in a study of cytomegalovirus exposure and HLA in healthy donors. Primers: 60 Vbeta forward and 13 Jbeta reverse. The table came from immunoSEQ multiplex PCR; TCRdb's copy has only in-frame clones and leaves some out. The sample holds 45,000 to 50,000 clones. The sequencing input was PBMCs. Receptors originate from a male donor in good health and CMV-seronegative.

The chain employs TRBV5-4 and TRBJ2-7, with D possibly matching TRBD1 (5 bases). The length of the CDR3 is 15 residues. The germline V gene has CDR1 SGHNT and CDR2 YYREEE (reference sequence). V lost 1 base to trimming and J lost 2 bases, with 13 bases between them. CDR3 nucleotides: TGTGCCAGCAGCTTGTCCGTTGACAGCCCCTACGAGCAGTACTTC. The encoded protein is CASSLSVDSPYEQYF.

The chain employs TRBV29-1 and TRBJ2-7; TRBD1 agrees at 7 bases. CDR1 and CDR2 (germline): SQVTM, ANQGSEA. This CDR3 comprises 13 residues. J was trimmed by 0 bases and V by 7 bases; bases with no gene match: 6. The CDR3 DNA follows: TGCAGCGGGATGGGACAGAACTCCTACGAGCAGTACTTC. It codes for CSGMGQNSYEQYF.

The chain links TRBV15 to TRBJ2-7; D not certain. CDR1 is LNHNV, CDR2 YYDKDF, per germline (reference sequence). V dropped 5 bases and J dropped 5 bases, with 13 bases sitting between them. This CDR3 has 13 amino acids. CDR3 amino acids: CATSRVTSHEQYF. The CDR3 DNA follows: TGTGCCACCAGCCGGGTCACAAGCCACGAGCAGTACTTC.

The CDR3, as DNA: TGTGCCAGCAGCGAACAGGACAGCCAATTCTACGAGCAGTACTTC. This sequence encodes CASSEQDSQFYEQYF. The chain carries TRBV6-1 and TRBJ2-7; D might be TRBD1 (6 bases). CDR3 length equals 15 residues. Germline V lookup: CDR1 MNHNS, CDR2 SASEGT. Trimming removed 6 bases from V and 3 bases from J, with 18 bases in between.

CDR3 sequence (DNA): TGTGCCATCAAGGCCAGCGGGGGAACATACGAGCAGTACTTC. Protein sequence: CAIKASGGTYEQYF. The genes are TRBV10-3 and TRBJ2-7; TRBD2 agrees at 8 bases. With V trimmed by 7 bases and J by 4 bases, 9 bases remained unmatched. CDR3 length: 14 residues. Germline assignment: CDR1 ENHRY and CDR2 SYGVKD.